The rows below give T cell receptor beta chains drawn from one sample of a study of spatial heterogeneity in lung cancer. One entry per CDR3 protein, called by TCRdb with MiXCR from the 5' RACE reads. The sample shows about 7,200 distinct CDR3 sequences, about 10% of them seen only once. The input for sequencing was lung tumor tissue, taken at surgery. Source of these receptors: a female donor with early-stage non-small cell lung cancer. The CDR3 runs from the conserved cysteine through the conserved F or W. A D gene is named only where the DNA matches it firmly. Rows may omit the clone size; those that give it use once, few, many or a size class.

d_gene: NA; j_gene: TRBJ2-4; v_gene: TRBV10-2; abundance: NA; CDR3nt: TGCGCCAGCAGTGACGGGACTGGGATTAACATTCAGTACTTC; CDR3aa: CASSDGTGINIQYF
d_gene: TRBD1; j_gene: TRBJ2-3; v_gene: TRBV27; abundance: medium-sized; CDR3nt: TGTGCCAGCAGGAGACAGGGATCTAGCACAGATACGCAGTATTTT; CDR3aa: CASRRQGSSTDTQYF
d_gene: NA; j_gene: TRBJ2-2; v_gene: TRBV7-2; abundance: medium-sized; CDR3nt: TGTGCCAGCAGCTTAGGGGGGGCGCCCGCCGGGGAGCTGTTTTTT; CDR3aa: CASSLGGAPAGELFF
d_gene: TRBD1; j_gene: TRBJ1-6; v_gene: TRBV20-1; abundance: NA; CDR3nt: TGCAGTGCCACGAACCCTCGGGAACGGGACAGGCGGGCGAAGGGTCGTTCACCCCTCCACTTT; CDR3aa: CSATNPRERDRRAKGRSPLHF
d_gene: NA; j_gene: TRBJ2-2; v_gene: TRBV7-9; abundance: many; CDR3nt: TGTGCCAGCAGCTCGATTCGGGTTTACACCGGGGAGCTGTTTTTT; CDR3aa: CASSSIRVYTGELFF
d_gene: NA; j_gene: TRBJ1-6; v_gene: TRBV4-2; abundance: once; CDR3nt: TGTGCCAGCAGCCAAGATGCCGGGACAAGCTCACCCCTCCACTTT; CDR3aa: CASSQDAGTSSPLHF
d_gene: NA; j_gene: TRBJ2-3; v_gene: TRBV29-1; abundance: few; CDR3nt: TGCAGCGTAGTACAGGGTACCCGCACAGATACGCAGTATTTT; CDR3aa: CSVVQGTRTDTQYF
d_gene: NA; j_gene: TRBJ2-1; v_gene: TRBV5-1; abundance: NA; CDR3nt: TGCGCCAGCCGCCGGGCCTTCTACAATGAGCAGTTCTTC; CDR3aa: CASRRAFYNEQFF
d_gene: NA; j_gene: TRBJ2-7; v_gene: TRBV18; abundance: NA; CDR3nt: TGTGCCAGCTCACCAGTTCTTGGAGTAACCACCTACGAGCAGTACTTC; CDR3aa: CASSPVLGVTTYEQYF
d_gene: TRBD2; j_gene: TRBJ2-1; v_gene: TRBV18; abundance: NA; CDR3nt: TGTGCCAGCTCACCACTCGCAGGACTAGCGGGGTATGAGCAGTTCTTC; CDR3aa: CASSPLAGLAGYEQFF
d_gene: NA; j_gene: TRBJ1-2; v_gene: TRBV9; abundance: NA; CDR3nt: TGTGCCAGCAGCGTAGTCGGAGACGGAGAGAAGCACACCTTC; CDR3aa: CASSVVGDGEKHTF
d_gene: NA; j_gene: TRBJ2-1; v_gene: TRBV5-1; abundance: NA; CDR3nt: TGCGCCAGCAGCTTGGGCAATGAGCAGTTCTTC; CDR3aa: CASSLGNEQFF
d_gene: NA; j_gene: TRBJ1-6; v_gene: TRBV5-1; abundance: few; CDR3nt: TGCGCCAGCAGCTTGGAGGACAGCGATAATTCACCCCTCCACTTT; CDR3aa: CASSLEDSDNSPLHF
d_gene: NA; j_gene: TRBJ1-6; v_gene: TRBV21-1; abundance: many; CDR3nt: TGTGCCAGCAGCCGGACAGGGTCAATCCTCCACTTT; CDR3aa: CASSRTGSILHF
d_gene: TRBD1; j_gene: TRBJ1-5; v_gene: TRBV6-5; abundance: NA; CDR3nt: TGTGCCAGCAGCCGGGACAGCGTAGGCGGCAATCAGCCCCAGCATTTT; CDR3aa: CASSRDSVGGNQPQHF
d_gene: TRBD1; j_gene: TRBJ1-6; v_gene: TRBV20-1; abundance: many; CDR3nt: TGCAGTGCTAGAGAGGGACAGGGTCTTTATAATTCACCCCTCCACTTT; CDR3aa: CSAREGQGLYNSPLHF
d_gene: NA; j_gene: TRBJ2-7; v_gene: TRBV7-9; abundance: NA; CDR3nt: TGTGCCAGCAGCTTACTAGGGACCTACGAGCAGTACTTC; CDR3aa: CASSLLGTYEQYF
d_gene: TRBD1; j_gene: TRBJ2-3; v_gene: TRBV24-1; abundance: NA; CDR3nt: TGTGCCACCAGCGCGACAGGGGGGACAGATACGCAGTATTTT; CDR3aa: CATSATGGTDTQYF
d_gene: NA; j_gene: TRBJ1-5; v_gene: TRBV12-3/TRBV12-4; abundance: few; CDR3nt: TGTGCCAGCAGGAGCGGTATCGGTAGCGGACAGCCCCAGCATTTT; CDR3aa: CASRSGIGSGQPQHF
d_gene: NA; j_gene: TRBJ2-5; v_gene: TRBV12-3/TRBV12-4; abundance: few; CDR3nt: TGTGCCAGCAGTTTCGGGCGGATACAAGAGACCCAGTACTTC; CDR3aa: CASSFGRIQETQYF
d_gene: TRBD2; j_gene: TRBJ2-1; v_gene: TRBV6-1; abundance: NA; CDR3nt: TGTGCCATTGATAGCGGGAGGTACAATGAGCAGTTCTTC; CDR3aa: CAIDSGRYNEQFF
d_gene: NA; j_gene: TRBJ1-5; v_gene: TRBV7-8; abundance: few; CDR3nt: TGTGCCAGCAGCTTAGACAGCACTCCTAATCAGCCCCAGCATTTT; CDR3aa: CASSLDSTPNQPQHF
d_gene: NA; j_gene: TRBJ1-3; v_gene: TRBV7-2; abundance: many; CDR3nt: TGTGCCAGCGGGCGGGTCTCTGGAAACACCATATATTTT; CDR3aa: CASGRVSGNTIYF
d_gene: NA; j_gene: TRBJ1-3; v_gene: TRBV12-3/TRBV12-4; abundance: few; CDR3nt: TGTGCCAGCAGTTTGGCCGTCTCTGGAAACACCATATATTTT; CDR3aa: CASSLAVSGNTIYF
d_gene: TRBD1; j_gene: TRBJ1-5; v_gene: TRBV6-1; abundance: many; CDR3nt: TGTGCCAGCAGTCTCCGGGACAGGGGGACGATGGGCAATCAGCCCCAGCATTTT; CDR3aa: CASSLRDRGTMGNQPQHF
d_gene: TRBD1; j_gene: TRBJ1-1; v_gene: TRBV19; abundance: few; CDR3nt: TGTGCCAGTAGTATACCGGGACAGAGAAACACTGAAGCTTTCTTT; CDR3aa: CASSIPGQRNTEAFF
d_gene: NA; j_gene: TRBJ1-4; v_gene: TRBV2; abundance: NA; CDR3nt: TGTGCCAGCAGTGAACCCTGGCGGGGCTGGACTAATGAAAAACTGTTTTTT; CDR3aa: CASSEPWRGWTNEKLFF
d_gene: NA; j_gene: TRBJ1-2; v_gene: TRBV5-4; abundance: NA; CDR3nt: TGTGCCAGCAGCCACATACAGGGAGGTTTCTATGGCTACACCTTC; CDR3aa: CASSHIQGGFYGYTF
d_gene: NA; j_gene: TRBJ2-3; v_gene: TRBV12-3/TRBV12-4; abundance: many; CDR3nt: TGTGCCAGCAGATCGAGTGGAGATACGCAGTATTTT; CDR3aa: CASRSSGDTQYF
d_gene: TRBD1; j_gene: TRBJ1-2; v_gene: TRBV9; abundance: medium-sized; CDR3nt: TGTGCCAGCAGCCCACGGACAGGACACTATGGCTACACCTTC; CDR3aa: CASSPRTGHYGYTF
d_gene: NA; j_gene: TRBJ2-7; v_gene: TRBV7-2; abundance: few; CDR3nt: TGTGCCAGCAGCTTAGGGCCTCAGTACGAGCAGTACTTC; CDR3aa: CASSLGPQYEQYF
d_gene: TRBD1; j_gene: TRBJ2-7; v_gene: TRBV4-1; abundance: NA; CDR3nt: TGCGCCAGCAGCCTGGGACAGGGGGCGGGCGAGCAGTACTTC; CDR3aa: CASSLGQGAGEQYF
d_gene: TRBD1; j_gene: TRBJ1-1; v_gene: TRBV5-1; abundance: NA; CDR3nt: TGCGCCAGCAGCCTCGACAGGGTAAGCACTGAAGCTTTCTTT; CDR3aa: CASSLDRVSTEAFF
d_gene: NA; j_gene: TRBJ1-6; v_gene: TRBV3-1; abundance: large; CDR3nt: TGTGCCAGCAGCCAAGATGGCTCCTATAATTCACCCCTCCACTTT; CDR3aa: CASSQDGSYNSPLHF
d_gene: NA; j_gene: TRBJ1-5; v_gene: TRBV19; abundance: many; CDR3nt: TGTGCCAGTTGTCTTGGGGCACTGGGACAGCCCCAGCATTTT; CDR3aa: CASCLGALGQPQHF
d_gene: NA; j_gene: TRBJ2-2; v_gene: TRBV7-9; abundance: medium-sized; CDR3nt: TGTGCCAGCAGCACGCCCCGGGTAAACACCGGGGAGCTGTTTTTT; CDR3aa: CASSTPRVNTGELFF
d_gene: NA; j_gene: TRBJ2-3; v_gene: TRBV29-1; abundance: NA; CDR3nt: TGCAGCGTTGAATTTGGCAGGGGCACAGATACGCAGTATTTT; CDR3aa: CSVEFGRGTDTQYF
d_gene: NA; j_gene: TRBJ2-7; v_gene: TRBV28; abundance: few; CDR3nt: TGTGCCAGCAGTTTGCTTGGGGGCGCCTACGAGCAGTACTTC; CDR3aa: CASSLLGGAYEQYF